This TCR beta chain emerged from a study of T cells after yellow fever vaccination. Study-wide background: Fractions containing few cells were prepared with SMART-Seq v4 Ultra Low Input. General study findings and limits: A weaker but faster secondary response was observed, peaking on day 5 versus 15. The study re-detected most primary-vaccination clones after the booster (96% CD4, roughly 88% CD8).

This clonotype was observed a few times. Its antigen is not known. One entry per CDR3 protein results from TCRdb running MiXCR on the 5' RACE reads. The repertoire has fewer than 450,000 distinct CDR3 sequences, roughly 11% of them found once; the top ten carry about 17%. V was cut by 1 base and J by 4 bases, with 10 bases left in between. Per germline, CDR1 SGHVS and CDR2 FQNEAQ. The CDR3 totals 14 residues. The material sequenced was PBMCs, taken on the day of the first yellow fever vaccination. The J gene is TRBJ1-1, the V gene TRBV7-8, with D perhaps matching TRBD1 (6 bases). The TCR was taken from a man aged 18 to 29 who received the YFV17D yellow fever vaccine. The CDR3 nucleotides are TGTGCCAGCAGCTTAGTCGGGGGCAGCACTGAAGCTTTCTTT. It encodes CASSLVGGSTEAFF.